Below, one T cell receptor (beta chain) is given with its context. The data originate from a study of blood T cell repertoires in COVID-19. Study-level background: Acute and convalescent COVID-19 samples came from the United States, Italy and Spain. Sources were T cells, B-cell-depleted T cells, or PBMCs; the material itself was cDNA or gDNA.

Per the study methods: Reference gene primer amplification gave nucleated cell count estimates. The protocol was immunoSEQ multiplex PCR, while the TCRdb copy is restricted to in-frame clones and leaves out a portion. The DNA was the basis for D and trimming; V, J and clone size are from that table. The sample yields approximately 260,000 clones, roughly 89% seen once. It was during active infection that Seattle patients were enrolled and then longitudinally followed. Germline lookup yields CDR1 MGHRA and CDR2 YSYEKL. This CDR3 has 18 residues. Trimming removed 2 bases from V and 7 bases from J; junction bases left unmatched: 8.

The chain joins TRBV4-1 to TRBJ2-1, with TRBD2 matching over 16 bases. The receptor was derived from a woman aged 60-75 years with COVID-19, enrolled during active disease. Sequenced sample: peripheral blood. The CDR3 sequence: CASSQQPPGLAGGNEQFF. Written as DNA, the CDR3 is TGCGCCAGCAGCCAACAACCACCGGGACTAGCGGGGGGGAATGAGCAGTTCTTC.